The 2 T cell receptor beta chains in this list originate from one sample, sequenced in a study of T-cell reconstitution after alpha-beta-depleted transplantation in children. It was with unique molecular identifiers that the TCRbeta library was prepared. TCRdb re-called the PCR reads with MiXCR, one entry per CDR3 protein. The data hold under 300,000 distinct CDR3 sequences, with 11% observed a single time. This specimen was peripheral blood, taken 180 days after TCRalphabeta/CD19-depleted stem cell transplant. The receptor source for this set is a male patient between 2 and 10 years old who had a stem cell transplant for chronic granulomatous disease, so the T cells may come from the graft donor.

This clonotype was picked up many times. The chain uses TRBV7-2 and TRBJ1-2, with D possibly TRBD1 on 6 matching bases. This CDR3 has 15 amino acids. The germline V gene has CDR1 SGHTA and CDR2 FQGNSA. Trimming stripped 4 bases from V and 6 bases from J, with 18 bases between. CDR3 in DNA: TGTGCCAGCAGCTCCCGCCGGGGGGGCTTGGATGGCTACACCTTC. Translated: CASSSRRGGLDGYTF.

This clonotype was picked up many times. The chain carries TRBV12-3 or TRBV12-4 and TRBJ2-3; 7 nucleotides align to TRBD1. The CDR3 has 15 amino acids. The V gene end was trimmed by 2 bases and the J gene end by 3 bases; junction bases not matched to a gene: 5. The CDR3 bases are TGTGCCAGCAGTTTAAGGGGGCTTCAGACAGATACGCAGTATTTT. Encoded protein: CASSLRGLQTDTQYF.